One and the same sample provided the 20 T cell receptor beta chains below, sequenced in a study of chemoradiotherapy in HPV16-positive cancers. Profiled with immunoSEQ multiplex PCR; TCRdb holds only in-frame clones, not every one. The sample yields about 10,000 clones, approximately 85% seen once. The input for sequencing was blood, taken from a patient who underwent chemoradiotherapy. These receptor sequences come from a human donor with HPV-associated anogenital cancer.

A single count supports this clone. The V call is TRBV5-6, the J call TRBJ2-7, with D hard to call. Germline CDR1 SGHDT, CDR2 YYEEEE. The V and J ends lost 5 bases and 2 bases respectively, with 23 bases between them. The CDR3 spans 17 residues. The CDR3 DNA reads as TGTGCCAGCAGTTTTGAAGGCGGCCGCGTAAAAGCCTACGAGCAGTACTTC. It is translated as CASSFEGGRVKAYEQYF.

Only a few counts were recorded for this clone. The V gene is TRBV2, the J gene TRBJ1-1, with D possibly matching TRBD1 (5 bases). Germline CDR1 SNHLY, CDR2 FYNNEI. Trimming removed 6 bases from V and 1 base from J, with 9 bases in between. This CDR3 comprises 13 residues. CDR3 protein: CASRVGGNTEAFF. The CDR3 bases are TGTGCCAGCAGGGTCGGGGGGAACACTGAAGCTTTCTTT. Full variable domain (outside the CDR3, taken from reference TRBV2 and TRBJ1-1): EPEVTQTPSHQVTQMGQEVILRCVPISNHLYFYWYRQILGQKVEFLVSFYNNEISEKSEIFDDQFSVERPDGSNFTLKIRSTKLEDSAMYFCASRVGGNTEAFFGQGTRLTVV.

Written as DNA, the CDR3 is TGCAGCGTTGCCGTCCAAACAGATACGCAGTATTTT. This codes for CSVAVQTDTQYF. V gene TRBV29-1 combines with J gene TRBJ2-3; D gene ambiguous. CDR1 and CDR2 (germline): SQVTM, ANQGSEA. The CDR3 loop spans 12 amino acids. V lost 4 bases to trimming and J lost 3 bases, with 8 bases between them.

J is TRBJ2-5 and V is TRBV6-6; D is unclear. Trimming pared 3 bases from V and 1 base from J, leaving 6 bases between. The CDR3 is 13 residues long. CDR1 MNHNY and CDR2 SVGAGI come from the germline V gene (reference sequence). The DNA of the CDR3 is TGTGCCAGCAGTTATCGGACCCAAGAGACCCAGTACTTC. Its translation: CASSYRTQETQYF.

V gene TRBV19 combines with J gene TRBJ1-4; the D gene is possibly TRBD1 (5 bases). Trimming cost V 3 bases and J 11 bases, with 7 bases left between them. Germline lookup yields CDR1 LNHDA and CDR2 SQIVND (reference sequence). The CDR3 loop spans 11 amino acids. The DNA of the CDR3 is TGTGCCAGTAGTATCAGGGAGAAACTGTTTTTT. Protein sequence: CASSIREKLFF.

The CDR3 protein is CAWSVFEGSGNTIYF. CDR3 sequence (DNA): TGTGCCTGGAGTGTATTCGAGGGCTCTGGAAACACCATATATTTT. The chain combines TRBV30 with TRBJ1-3, with D unclear. The CDR3 is 15 amino acids. V lost 0 bases and J 0 bases, leaving 9 bases between the germline ends. Germline CDR1 is GTSNPN and CDR2 is SVGIG (reference sequence).

The chain uses TRBV15 and TRBJ2-7, with 8 bases lining up with TRBD2. After removal of 3 bases from V and 3 bases from J, the junction contained 4 bases not matched to a gene. Germline CDR1 LNHNV, CDR2 YYDKDF (reference sequence). The CDR3 contains 14 residues. The CDR3 here is CATSRGGTSYEQYF. DNA of the CDR3: TGTGCCACCAGCAGGGGAGGGACTAGCTACGAGCAGTACTTC.

The chain has TRBV19 and TRBJ1-2; D not resolved. Trimming cost V 5 bases and J 8 bases, with 18 bases left between them. Germline loops: CDR1 LNHDA, CDR2 SQIVND (reference sequence). The CDR3 spans 14 residues. CDR3 amino acids: CASSQMSGMGGYTF. DNA of the CDR3: TGTGCCAGTAGTCAAATGTCCGGGATGGGAGGCTACACCTTC.

The chain joins TRBV11-2 to TRBJ1-2, with 7 bases that match TRBD1. Germline V gene lookup returns CDR1 SGHAT and CDR2 FQNNGV. V was clipped by 8 bases and J by 0 bases; unmatched bases: 9. The CDR3 runs to 15 residues. Written as DNA, the CDR3 is TGTGCCAGCGGGTCTAGACAGGGACCTAACTATGGCTACACCTTC. Translation gives CASGSRQGPNYGYTF.

The chain joins TRBV7-3 to TRBJ2-2, with 11 bases lining up with TRBD2. Trimming at V came to 4 bases and at J to 4 bases, leaving 5 bases not matched to a gene. CDR1 SGHTA and CDR2 FQGTGA come from the germline V gene. The CDR3 has 16 amino acids. CDR3 protein: CASSSSGGTPTGELFF. CDR3 DNA sequence: TGTGCCAGCAGCTCTAGCGGGGGGACCCCCACCGGGGAGCTGTTTTTT.

This chain connects TRBV4-1 to TRBJ1-4, with D uncertain. The germline V gene encodes CDR1 MGHRA and CDR2 YSYEKL. V was clipped by 4 bases and J by 4 bases, with 16 bases between them. CDR3 length: 16 amino acids. The CDR3 here is CASSPSAEYGNEKLFF. CDR3 bases: TGCGCCAGCAGCCCCTCTGCGGAGTACGGTAATGAAAAACTGTTTTTT.

The V call is TRBV6-5, the J call TRBJ1-1, with a possible D match to TRBD1 (5 bases). The CDR3 loop spans 15 amino acids. V was trimmed by 0 bases and J by 3 bases, leaving 11 bases between them. Germline V gene data show CDR1 as MNHEY and CDR2 as SVGAGI. CDR3 bases: TGTGCCAGCAGTTACTCGGGCAGGGCCCACACTGAAGCTTTCTTT. Translating it yields CASSYSGRAHTEAFF.

The chain is built from TRBV10-3 and TRBJ1-1; no clear D. The germline V gene has CDR1 ENHRY and CDR2 SYGVKD. The CDR3 runs 17 residues. V lost 4 bases and J 2 bases, leaving 20 bases between the germline ends. CDR3 sequence reads: CAISVEWAVKENTEAFF. DNA for the CDR3: TGTGCCATCAGTGTCGAGTGGGCAGTTAAGGAAAACACTGAAGCTTTCTTT.

The rearrangement uses TRBV30 and TRBJ2-2; 7 bases are a match to TRBD1. Germline V lookup: CDR1 GTSNPN, CDR2 SVGIG (reference sequence). The length of the CDR3 is 15 residues. J was trimmed by 1 base and V by 6 bases; bases with no gene match: 8. The CDR3 protein is CACLGRQGNTGELFF. CDR3 DNA: TGTGCCTGCTTAGGCAGACAGGGGAACACCGGGGAGCTGTTTTTT.

The chain couples TRBV18 to TRBJ2-1, with a possible D match to TRBD2 (6 bases). V shed 3 bases and J shed 4 bases, with 13 bases lying between them. Germline V lookup: CDR1 KGHSH, CDR2 LQKENI. This CDR3 spans 15 amino acids. CDR3 sequence (DNA): TGTGCCAGCTCACCGGGACTTGGAGATTACAATGAGCAGTTCTTC. It translates to CASSPGLGDYNEQFF. Variable domain in full (rest from reference TRBV18 and TRBJ2-1): NAGVMQNPRHLVRRRGQEARLRCSPMKGHSHVYWYRQLPEEGLKFMVYLQKENIIDESGMPKERFSAEFPKEGPSILRIQQVVRGDSAAYFCASSPGLGDYNEQFFGPGTRLTVL.

The V call is TRBV18, the J call TRBJ1-4; D is possibly TRBD1 (5 bases). V lost 0 bases and J 8 bases, leaving 13 bases between the germline ends. Looked up from germline, CDR1 is KGHSH and CDR2 is LQKENI. This CDR3 has 15 residues. CDR3 DNA sequence: TGTGCCAGCTCACCACCACATCTAAAGGGGGAAAAACTGTTTTTT. As protein: CASSPPHLKGEKLFF.

The chain recombines TRBV4-1 with TRBJ2-2; D is uncertain. Germline lookup yields CDR1 MGHRA and CDR2 YSYEKL. CDR3 size: 13 residues. Trimming stripped 3 bases from V and 2 bases from J, with 4 bases between. The CDR3 here is CASSHSNTGELFF. DNA of the CDR3: TGCGCCAGCAGCCATTCAAACACCGGGGAGCTGTTTTTT.

CDR3: CASTEAYSNQPQHF. The CDR3, as DNA: TGCGCCAGCACTGAAGCTTATAGCAATCAGCCCCAGCATTTT. This chain connects TRBV4-1 to TRBJ1-5; D ambiguous. The CDR3 totals 14 residues. The V gene lost 7 bases and the J gene lost 0 bases, with 10 bases spanning the gap. Per germline, CDR1 MGHRA and CDR2 YSYEKL.

The genes are TRBV27 and TRBJ2-3, with TRBD2 identical over 7 bases. After removal of 3 bases from V and 2 bases from J, the junction contained 5 bases not matched to a gene. The CDR3 extends over 15 amino acids. Germline V gene data show CDR1 as MNHEY and CDR2 as SMNVEV (reference sequence). CDR3 bases: TGTGCCAGCAGTTTCAAAGCGGGGAACACAGATACGCAGTATTTT. It yields the protein CASSFKAGNTDTQYF.

The V gene is TRBV6-5, the J gene TRBJ1-1; D is ambiguous. V dropped 8 bases and J dropped 6 bases, with 10 bases sitting between them. This CDR3 contains 11 residues. Per germline, CDR1 MNHEY and CDR2 SVGAGI. Here the CDR3 reads CASFSLAEAFF. The CDR3 region has the DNA TGTGCCAGCTTTAGTCTAGCTGAAGCTTTCTTT.